This T cell receptor (beta chain) was sequenced during a study of blood T cell repertoires in COVID-19. The assay was immunoSEQ multiplex PCR, and TCRdb's table has in-frame clones only and misses some. The profile shows approximately 300,000 clones, approximately 90% of them singletons. V was shortened by 5 bases and J by 5 bases, with 13 bases between the two germline ends. CDR1 and CDR2 (germline): SEHNR, FQNEAQ (reference sequence). The CDR3 has 14 amino acids. Cohorts were based on clinical histories the participants reported. The chain combines TRBV7-9 with TRBJ2-1, with TRBD1 as a possible D gene (5 bases). Sequencing was performed on PBMCs or T cells enriched from blood (not recorded which). This receptor was taken from a woman aged 30 to 39 who had recovered from COVID-19. This CDR3 is CASSPRREDNEQFF. The CDR3 DNA follows: TGTGCCAGCAGCCCCCGCAGGGAAGACAATGAGCAGTTCTTC.